This paragraph reports one T cell receptor beta chain. This CDR3 spans 15 amino acids. In germline, CDR1 is SGHTA, CDR2 FQGNSA. Trimming removed 4 bases at V and 10 bases at J, with 20 bases between. Primers included in the PCR were 60 Vbeta and 13 Jbeta primers. Clones were sequenced by immunoSEQ multiplex PCR, and TCRdb holds only the in-frame ones, with some missing. The sample includes approximately 150,000 clones, over 75% of them seen just once. This sample is drawn from a study of cytomegalovirus exposure and HLA in healthy donors. The chain carries TRBV7-2 and TRBJ2-1; a possible D gene is TRBD1 (7 bases). The TCR originated in a man aged 25 to 45 in good health and CMV-seropositive. The sample consisted of PBMCs. The CDR3 bases are TGTGCCAGCAGCTCCCTCGGACAGGTGGGGGGAGAGCAGTTCTTC. Protein sequence: CASSSLGQVGGEQFF.